Described below is a single T cell receptor beta chain sequence and its context. Its antigen remains undetermined. No much larger clonotype is one base removed from it; base qualities were not supplied. The data were taken from a study of shared clonotypes between healthy human individuals (dated by TCRdb to the early 2020s). Describing the broader study: The cohort comprised a couple of women and three men aged 18 to 49 years. Per donor, three plates each were used for CD4 naive and CD4 memory, two for CD8 naive, and one for CD8 memory. The study deeply sequenced blood TCR repertoires of several healthy adults to estimate repertoire size and the extent of clonotype sharing between individuals. To increase sequencing depth and limit assay-specific biases, different laboratories used diverse techniques to prepare libraries and sequence TCR repertoires. Each donor's leukapheresis produced roughly between roughly 0.85 and 9 billion PBMCs.

Results and caveats for the whole study, not just this receptor: Compared with non-shared clonotypes, clonotypes shared by all four sorted-subset donors had higher generation probabilities. Approximately 5% of naive CD4, more than 3% of naive CD8, roughly 2.5% of memory CD4, and less than 0.45% of memory CD8 clonotypes were shared across several donors. Sampling was restricted to blood, and TCR repertoires in tissue are likely to differ from TCR repertoires in blood. Larger estimated clonotype richness was generally found for naive subsets than for memory subsets. Rarefaction of sorted-subset datasets indicated incomplete sequencing despite the large sequencing depth. Because the study included only a small number of donors, the genetic and exposure-history diversity represented was limited. Pairwise subsampling led to the expectation that sequencing depth would affect the degree of clonotype sharing among donors.

Using the deep immunoSEQ assay, TCR CDR3 regions were amplified from genomic DNA by multiplex PCR. Extracted genomic DNA from each cell subset was spread evenly across all wells of several immunoSEQ 96-well plates, with each plate serving as a replicate. Each replicate PCR for sorted subsets received about 220 ng genomic DNA, equal to roughly 30,000 T cell genomes. The purified libraries were quantified using a Qubit 3.0 fluorometer, sized with a Bioanalyzer 2100, and then quantified again using the KAPA Library Quantification kit. A separate single-read 150-cycle Illumina NextSeq 550 flow cell was used to sequence each immunoSEQ 96-well plate. Processing in the source paper ran as follows. Because the immunoSEQ output held only junctional sequences and lacked quality scores, the filtering could not match the filtering applied to full-length reads. Sequences were annotated with PyIR, a Python wrapper for IgBLAST v1.9, using IMGT germline references to assign V/J genes and CDR3. Reads were filtered out if the reads had weak V/J assignments (E-value above 1e-6), no CDR3, stop codons, out-of-frame junctions, or ambiguous translated residues. V3J clonotypes were defined as sequences sharing an identical inferred V gene, J gene, and CDR3 amino acid sequence. The percentage overlap between two repertoires was calculated by dividing the number of shared unique clonotypes by the size of the smaller repertoire. RTK rarefaction, the Chao1 estimator, and Recon v2.1 estimates of unobserved clonotypes were used to assess repertoire richness. Generation probabilities for all TCRbeta clonotypes obtained by the gDNA method from a handful of donors were computed using OLGA. Entries here come from immuneACCESS through TCRdb and include only in-frame sequences with V and J called. Some clones fail to appear in such tables; in the studies checked, an unresolved V gene covers under half of the shortfall, and the cause of the remainder is unknown. That table is the source of V, J and clone size, and D and trimming were worked out from the DNA. This sample gives some 1.5 million clones in total; over 95% of them show up just once. The leading ten clones occupy more than 0.9% of the sample.

The donors were healthy, HIV-negative adults who had no recently reported acute infections or vaccinations. Every donor was a Caucasian adult living in Nashville, Tennessee, USA. CD4+ T cells were enriched by magnetic negative selection; naive cells were then positively selected on CD45RA, and the negative fraction formed the memory subset. After blood collection by leukapheresis, PBMCs were isolated using Ficoll-Histopaque density gradient centrifugation and then cryopreserved in the vapor phase of liquid nitrogen. Purity and quantity of every magnetically sorted T cell population were checked by analytical flow cytometry. Genomic DNA was isolated from every sorted fraction and measured by UV absorbance on a Nanodrop 2000c. This clonotype was obtained from a man aged 30 to 45 in good health. Specimen: naive CD4+ T cells sorted from blood. What this sample's cell subset or site label stands for: CD45RA+ positively selected.

The CDR3 protein sequence reads: CASSPGGTGTTEAFF. The nucleotide sequence is given as TGTGCCAGCAGCCCGGGCGGGACAGGGACCACTGAAGCTTTCTTT. Recombination connected TRBV5-4 to TRBJ1-1, with 9 bases aligning to TRBD1. The CDR3 runs 15 residues from the cysteine to the phenylalanine. Left in the record is the CDR3 DNA by itself, 45 bases read in frame from the first base. Trimmed from V: 4 bases; trimmed from J: 4 bases; junction bases lacking a gene match: 8. Via the germline V gene (reference sequence), CDR1 is SGHNT and CDR2 YYREEE.